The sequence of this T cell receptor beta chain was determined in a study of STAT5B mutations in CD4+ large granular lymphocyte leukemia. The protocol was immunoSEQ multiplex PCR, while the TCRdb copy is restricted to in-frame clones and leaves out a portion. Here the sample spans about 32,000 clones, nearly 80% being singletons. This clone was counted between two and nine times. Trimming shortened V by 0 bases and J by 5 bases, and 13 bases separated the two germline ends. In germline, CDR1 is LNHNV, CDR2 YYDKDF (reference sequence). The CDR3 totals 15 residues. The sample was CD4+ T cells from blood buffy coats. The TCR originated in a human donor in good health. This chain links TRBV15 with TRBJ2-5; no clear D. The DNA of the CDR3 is TGTGCCACCAGCAGAGATAGGTCTGAAGGGGAGACCCAGTACTTC. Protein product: CATSRDRSEGETQYF. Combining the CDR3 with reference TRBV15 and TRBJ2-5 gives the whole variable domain DAMVIQNPRYQVTQFGKPVTLSCSQTLNHNVMYWYQQKSSQAPKLLFHYYDKDFNNEADTPDNFQSRRPNTSFCFLDIRSPGLGDTAMYLCATSRDRSEGETQYFGPGTRLLVL.